The rows below give T cell receptor beta chains drawn from one sample of a study of identical twins. TCRdb processed the 5' RACE reads anew with MiXCR; each CDR3 protein has one entry. The table has fewer than 900,000 distinct CDR3 sequences, about 20% seen once. A further study also used this sample, focusing on T cells expressing NK-cell markers.

Sequencing used PBMCs. These receptors originate from a woman between 18 and 29 years old in good health. Both conserved end residues are part of each CDR3. D genes are given only for firm matches. Size tells how often a clone was seen (once, few, many) or the class of an expanded clone, and some rows leave it out.

clone size,J gene,V gene,D gene,CDR3 protein,CDR3 DNA
many,TRBJ1-6,TRBV5-1,TRBD1,CASSYYSGQINSPLHF,TGCGCCAGCAGCTACTACTCGGGACAGATTAATTCACCCCTCCACTTT
few,TRBJ1-3,TRBV12-3/TRBV12-4,.,CASSSRTSSGNTIYF,TGTGCCAGCAGCTCCAGGACAAGCTCTGGAAACACCATATATTTT
.,TRBJ2-3,TRBV30,.,CAWTGAGAPTDTQYF,TGTGCCTGGACGGGGGCGGGGGCACCCACAGATACGCAGTATTTT
many,TRBJ1-1,TRBV5-1,.,CASSLDRLNTEAFF,TGCGCCAGCAGCTTGGACCGCCTTAACACTGAAGCTTTCTTT
few,TRBJ1-2,TRBV11-3,.,CASYTQGGGYTF,TGTGCCAGCTATACGCAGGGAGGCGGCTACACCTTC
few,TRBJ2-7,TRBV6-2/TRBV6-3,TRBD1,CASRRQGADEQYF,TGTGCCAGCAGGCGACAGGGGGCGGACGAGCAGTACTTC
.,TRBJ2-3,TRBV12-3/TRBV12-4,.,CASSPPVWFTDTQYF,TGTGCCAGCAGTCCCCCGGTCTGGTTCACAGATACGCAGTATTTT
.,TRBJ1-4,TRBV5-1,.,CASSSIGGTNEKLFF,TGCGCCAGCAGCTCGATCGGGGGGACTAATGAAAAACTGTTTTTT
.,TRBJ2-3,TRBV29-1,.,CSVGRRVDTDTQYF,TGCAGCGTTGGTCGTAGGGTAGACACAGATACGCAGTATTTT
.,TRBJ2-3,TRBV7-6,.,CASSLAFTPDTQYF,TGTGCCAGCAGCTTAGCCTTTACCCCAGATACGCAGTATTTT
.,TRBJ2-1,TRBV2,TRBD2,CASIAGVGNEQFF,TGTGCCAGCATTGCGGGAGTAGGGAATGAGCAGTTCTTC
few,TRBJ2-1,TRBV5-5,.,CASSLGLGGYNEQFF,TGTGCCAGCAGCTTGGGACTAGGAGGATACAATGAGCAGTTCTTC
.,TRBJ2-3,TRBV6-6,TRBD2,CASSYLAADTQYF,TGTGCCAGCAGTTACCTAGCGGCAGATACGCAGTATTTT
.,TRBJ2-2,TRBV7-2,TRBD2,CASSSTSGGELFF,TGTGCCAGCAGCTCGACTAGCGGCGGGGAGCTGTTTTTT
.,TRBJ2-1,TRBV6-5,.,CASSYQPEYNEQFF,TGTGCCAGCAGTTATCAACCCGAATACAATGAGCAGTTCTTC
few,TRBJ1-5,TRBV20-1,.,CSASRNTANQPQHF,TGCAGTGCTAGCAGGAACACCGCCAATCAGCCCCAGCATTTT
.,TRBJ1-2,TRBV18,.,CASSPSAWDGYTF,TGTGCCAGCTCACCTAGTGCGTGGGATGGCTACACCTTC
few,TRBJ2-3,TRBV12-3/TRBV12-4,TRBD2,CASSPRTSGRGDTQYF,TGTGCCAGCAGTCCTCGGACTAGCGGGAGAGGAGATACGCAGTATTTT
once,TRBJ2-7,TRBV25-1,.,CASSENRDGYEQYF,TGTGCCAGCAGTGAAAACCGGGACGGCTACGAGCAGTACTTC
.,TRBJ2-4,TRBV6-1,TRBD2,CASSEWRGSKNIQYF,TGTGCCAGCAGTGAATGGCGGGGGTCCAAAAACATTCAGTACTTC
.,TRBJ1-5,TRBV18,.,CASSPNDSNQPQHF,TGTGCCAGCTCACCTAATGATAGCAATCAGCCCCAGCATTTT
.,TRBJ2-1,TRBV6-5,TRBD1,CASSYSGTVNEQFF,TGTGCCAGCAGTTACTCCGGGACAGTAAATGAGCAGTTCTTC
few,TRBJ2-5,TRBV7-9,TRBD2,CASSLAGLAGTQYF,TGTGCCAGCAGCTTAGCGGGACTAGCGGGGACCCAGTACTTC
.,TRBJ2-2,TRBV5-1,.,CASSSPIGGVGELFF,TGCGCCAGCAGCTCCCCGATCGGGGGAGTCGGGGAGCTGTTTTTT
few,TRBJ2-1,TRBV20-1,TRBD2,CSAPRTSGRGNEQFF,TGCAGTGCCCCCCGGACTAGCGGGAGGGGGAATGAGCAGTTCTTC
few,TRBJ2-3,TRBV29-1,TRBD2,CSSQRGGLTDTQYF,TGCAGCTCCCAGCGGGGGGGCCTCACAGATACGCAGTATTTT
few,TRBJ1-2,TRBV12-3/TRBV12-4,.,CASSFQGTYGYTF,TGTGCCAGCAGTTTTCAGGGCACCTATGGCTACACCTTC
.,TRBJ2-5,TRBV4-3,TRBD2,CASSQGIAGAQETQYF,TGCGCCAGCAGCCAAGGCATAGCGGGAGCTCAAGAGACCCAGTACTTC
.,TRBJ2-3,TRBV7-2,.,CASSPRIGPDTQYF,TGTGCCAGCAGCCCCCGAATCGGGCCAGATACGCAGTATTTT
.,TRBJ1-3,TRBV6-1,.,CASSGGLENTIYF,TGTGCCAGCAGTGGTGGTCTCGAAAACACCATATATTTT
few,TRBJ1-1,TRBV9,.,CASSGRAGQSGTEAFF,TGTGCCAGCAGCGGACGGGCAGGGCAGTCGGGAACTGAAGCTTTCTTT
.,TRBJ2-1,TRBV12-3/TRBV12-4,TRBD2,CASSFFGGSYNEQFF,TGTGCCAGCAGTTTTTTCGGGGGGTCCTACAATGAGCAGTTCTTC
few,TRBJ1-5,TRBV6-4,.,CASSYEGGQPQHF,TGTGCCAGCAGTTATGAGGGAGGTCAGCCCCAGCATTTT
.,TRBJ2-7,TRBV20-1,.,CSATYSGSYEQYF,TGCAGTGCTACCTACTCCGGGAGCTACGAGCAGTACTTC
.,TRBJ2-6,TRBV5-6,.,CASSLGSYPVLTF,TGTGCCAGCAGCTTGGGGAGTTACCCCGTCCTGACTTTC
few,TRBJ2-3,TRBV5-1,TRBD1,CASSLTGEFPLDTQYF,TGCGCCAGCAGCCTGACAGGGGAATTTCCCCTAGATACGCAGTATTTT
few,TRBJ2-5,TRBV5-8,.,CASSAQGRGYKETQYF,TGTGCCAGCAGCGCGCAGGGGCGGGGGTACAAAGAGACCCAGTACTTC
.,TRBJ1-3,TRBV9,.,CASSVDTGNTIYF,TGTGCCAGCAGCGTGGACACAGGAAACACCATATATTTT
.,TRBJ1-2,TRBV12-3/TRBV12-4,.,CASSLTLGGYTF,TGTGCCAGCAGTTTAACGCTTGGGGGCTACACCTTC
.,TRBJ2-4,TRBV29-1,TRBD1,CSVEVGQDVKNIQYF,TGCAGCGTTGAAGTAGGACAGGATGTCAAAAACATTCAGTACTTC
few,TRBJ2-3,TRBV4-3,TRBD2,CASSQESRLAGIDTQYF,TGCGCCAGCAGCCAAGAGAGTAGGCTAGCGGGAATAGATACGCAGTATTTT
few,TRBJ2-2,TRBV20-1,TRBD1,CSATTTFTGTGNTGELFF,TGCAGTGCTACAACCACTTTCACCGGGACAGGGAACACCGGGGAGCTGTTTTTT
few,TRBJ1-5,TRBV12-3/TRBV12-4,TRBD1,CASSDTGGSKPQHF,TGTGCCAGCAGTGACACAGGGGGTTCCAAGCCCCAGCATTTT
.,TRBJ2-1,TRBV24-1,TRBD2,CATSDPTSGRAGEQFF,TGTGCCACCAGTGACCCTACTAGCGGGAGGGCCGGTGAGCAGTTCTTC
few,TRBJ2-1,TRBV6-5,.,CASSYSWSSYNEQFF,TGTGCCAGCAGTTACTCTTGGAGCTCCTACAATGAGCAGTTCTTC
few,TRBJ2-1,TRBV3-1,.,CACRLAGTAYNEQFF,TGTGCCTGTCGACTAGCCGGGACAGCATACAATGAGCAGTTCTTC
few,TRBJ2-1,TRBV11-2,TRBD2,CASSLFSGIYNEQFF,TGTGCCAGCAGCCTATTCAGCGGGATCTACAATGAGCAGTTCTTC
few,TRBJ2-5,TRBV20-1,TRBD2,CSARRPSGGPETQYF,TGCAGTGCTAGGCGTCCCAGCGGGGGCCCTGAGACCCAGTACTTC
.,TRBJ2-7,TRBV6-2/TRBV6-3,.,CASSPRMRLSYEQYF,TGTGCCAGCAGCCCTCGTATGCGTCTCTCCTACGAGCAGTACTTC
.,TRBJ2-1,TRBV29-1,TRBD2,CSVELLASGGNEQFF,TGCAGCGTTGAACTCCTGGCTAGCGGGGGAAATGAGCAGTTCTTC
.,TRBJ2-1,TRBV13,.,CASSPQVDNEQFF,TGTGCCAGCAGCCCCCAGGTGGACAATGAGCAGTTCTTC
.,TRBJ2-1,TRBV2,.,CASGLPQFF,TGTGCCAGTGGGCTACCGCAGTTCTTC
.,TRBJ2-7,TRBV7-2,TRBD2,CASSLQGLADSYEQYF,TGTGCCAGCAGCTTACAGGGACTAGCGGACTCCTACGAGCAGTACTTC